This entry is about one TCR beta chain. Its antigen is not known. Sequencing libraries made from TCR beta cDNA carried unique molecular identifiers. MiXCR, applied by TCRdb to the PCR reads, yields one record per CDR3 protein. The data hold hundreds of thousands of distinct CDR3 sequences, with 25% to 30% observed a single time. The CDR3 has 15 amino acids. In germline, CDR1 is DFQATT, CDR2 SNEGSKA (reference sequence). J lost 7 bases, V lost 0 bases, and 5 bases had no gene match. The sample originates from a study of post-analysis software for immune sequencing data. Study-level points and caveats: Multiple sclerosis patients had significantly lower normalized Chao1 diversity than controls. Patients showed TRBV5-6, TRBV5-1 and TRBV20-1 among four to six TRBV segments more frequent than in controls. Strong co-clustering by F measure was seen for same-batch samples.

What was sequenced was blood. This TCR derives from a girl aged 10 to 17 with multiple sclerosis. V usage is TRBV20-1 and J usage is TRBJ2-2; 10 bases match TRBD2. The CDR3 is CSAREGTSVHGELFF. The CDR3 coding sequence is TGCAGTGCTAGAGAGGGGACTAGCGTACACGGGGAGCTGTTTTTT.